This entry lists 21 T cell receptor beta chains sequenced from one sample in a study of tumor and adjacent non-tumor tissue in lung cancer. No cell sorting was done before RNA was extracted from the tissue. The normal lung tissue was taken more than 3 cm from the tumor edge. A modified ARM-PCR protocol with three rounds of nested PCR amplified TCRbeta. In TCRdb, the multiplex PCR reads were re-called with MiXCR into one record per CDR3 protein. Of under 85,000 distinct CDR3 sequences listed, about 80% are singletons. Sequencing was done on a sample of distant non-tumor lung tissue. These receptors all come from a man aged 65 to 79 with non-small cell lung cancer.

Notes on this clonotype: With a much larger clone just one base away, this may be a read error. V and J are TRBV20-1 and TRBJ2-7; TRBD2 might be the D (5 bases). There are 14 residues in the CDR3. Per the germline V gene, CDR1 is DFQATT and CDR2 is SNEGSKA (reference sequence). The CDR3 spells CSAGLARLNYDQYF. The CDR3 DNA reads as TGCAGTGCTGGATTAGCGAGATTAAACTACGATCAGTACTTC.

As for this clonotype: The junction departs from the called germline gene at one end, perhaps through a read error. V gene TRBV11-3 combines with J gene TRBJ2-1; D possibly uses TRBD1 or TRBD2 (5 bases each). The CDR3 consists of 15 residues. Germline values: CDR1 SGHNT, CDR2 YENEEA. CDR3 residues: CASSIYRGTYNKQFF. The CDR3 coding sequence is TGTGCCAGCAGCATCTACAGAGGGACCTACAATAAGCAGTTCTTC. Full variable domain (rest looked up from reference TRBV11-3 and TRBJ2-1): EAGVVQSPRYKIIEKKQPVAFWCNPISGHNTLYWYLQNLGQGPELLIRYENEEAVDDSQLPKDRFSAERLKGVDSTLKIQPAELGDSAVYLCASSIYRGTYNKQFFGPGTRLTVL.

Note on this clonotype: A junction end diverges from the germline sequence, so it may reflect a read error. The gene calls are TRBV30 and TRBJ1-3; TRBD1 might be the D (5 bases). The CDR3 covers 17 residues. Looked up from germline, CDR1 is GTSNPN and CDR2 is SVGIG (reference sequence). In DNA form, the CDR3 reads TGTGCCTGGTGTGTACCTAAGGGGCCGATATCTGGAAACACCATATATTTT. Its protein product is CAWCVPKGPISGNTIYF.

About this clonotype: A much larger clonotype is one base distant, so this may be a read error. As DNA, the CDR3 is TGTGCCAGCAGCTTGGAAGACGACGTGAGCACTGAAGCTTTCTTT. The encoded protein is CASSLEDDVSTEAFF. The V call is TRBV5-8, the J call TRBJ1-1; D not resolved. V was shortened by 0 bases and J by 4 bases, with 13 bases between the two germline ends. From germline, CDR1 is SGHTS and CDR2 YDEGEE. The CDR3 is made up of 15 amino acids.

Turning to this clonotype: Mismatch with germline at one junction end may stem from a read error. The chain recombines TRBV12-5 with TRBJ1-5, with D possibly being TRBD1 (5 bases). The J call is uncertain, as TRBJ2-3 better fits the DNA end. This CDR3 comprises 13 residues. CDR1 is LGHNT, CDR2 FRNRAP, per germline. CDR3 amino acids: CATGFDRNQAQYF. The CDR3 DNA reads as TGTGCTACTGGTTTTGACAGAAATCAGGCCCAGTATTTT.

As concerns this clonotype: One end of the junction does not line up with germline, which may come from a read error. V gene TRBV5-5 combines with J gene TRBJ2-7, with 9 nucleotides matching TRBD2. The CDR3 sequence is 13 residues long. Germline V lookup: CDR1 SGHKS, CDR2 YYEKEE (reference sequence). In DNA form, the CDR3 reads TGTACCAGTCAAAGCGCGGGGGGGAACGAGCAGTACTTC. As protein: CTSQSAGGNEQYF.

This clonotype has just a few counts. A read error may be the cause here, since a much bigger clone is one base away. Because the CDR3 is missing its conserved closing phenylalanine or tryptophan, this is likely a read error. V is TRBV6-1 and J is TRBJ2-3; D uncertain. Deletions cut 2 bases from V and 3 bases from J, with 6 bases between. The CDR3 extends over 13 amino acids. CDR1 is MNHNS, CDR2 SASEGT, per germline. In DNA, the CDR3 is TGTGCCAGCAGTGAAACATATACAGATACGCAGTATCTT. It is translated as CASSETYTDTQYL.

Comment on this clonotype: Given a much more abundant clone one base away, this may be a read error. This likely comes from a read error, as the CDR3 has no conserved phenylalanine or tryptophan at its end. This rearrangement joins TRBV29-1 to TRBJ2-3; possible D gene TRBD1, 6 bases. V lost 7 bases to trimming and J lost 6 bases, with 17 bases between them. In germline, CDR1 is SQVTM, CDR2 ANQGSEA. This CDR3 spans 13 amino acids. DNA of the CDR3: TGCAGCGCCGGGACCACAGGGCCGGATACGCAGTATTCT. It yields the protein CSAGTTGPDTQYS.

V is TRBV4-1 and J is TRBJ1-1; no definite D call. V was cut by 7 bases and J by 4 bases, with 16 bases left in between. Per the germline V gene, CDR1 is MGHRA and CDR2 is YSYEKL. This CDR3 spans 14 amino acids. The CDR3 region is CASNQTNWGTEAFF. CDR3 DNA: TGCGCCAGCAATCAAACGAATTGGGGCACTGAAGCTTTCTTT.

Points on this clonotype: Relative to the germline gene, one junction end is altered; a read error may explain this. The V call is TRBV4-1, the J call TRBJ2-7; 11 nucleotides match TRBD2. The CDR3 consists of 16 residues. CDR1 is MGHRA and CDR2 is YSYEKL in the germline V gene. The CDR3 loop is CATSRTLAGEEDEQYF. DNA of the CDR3: TGCGCCACCAGCCGAACACTAGCGGGAGAGGAGGACGAGCAGTACTTC.

Worth noting for this clonotype: The junction shows a germline mismatch at one end, possibly a read error. The rearrangement links TRBV29-1 to TRBJ2-7, with TRBD1 matching 7 bases. CDR3 length: 13 residues. Germline V gives CDR1 SQVTM, CDR2 ANQGSEA. The CDR3 DNA sequence: TGTAGCGTTGGACAGGCTCTCGGCGACGAGCAGTACTTC. This translates into CSVGQALGDEQYF.

On this clonotype: One end of the junction varies from germline; a read error may be responsible. This chain uses TRBV29-1 with TRBJ2-5; a possible D gene is TRBD2 (5 bases). CDR3 length: 13 amino acids. Per the germline V gene, CDR1 is SQVTM and CDR2 is ANQGSEA. CDR3 DNA sequence: TGTAGCGTGGTCGACACGTTCCAAGATACCCAGTACTTC. The encoded protein is CSVVDTFQDTQYF.

Details on this clonotype: A much larger clone lies one base from this, so it may be a read error. The chain joins TRBV25-1 to TRBJ2-3; no firm D call. This CDR3 contains 13 residues. The V and J ends lost 1 base and 2 bases respectively, with 4 bases between them. Germline-derived CDR1 and CDR2 are MGHDK and SYGVNS. CDR3 sequence reads: CASSEWVTDTQYF. The CDR3 DNA follows: TGTGCCAGCAGTGAATGGGTCACAGATACGCAGTATTTT.

The rearrangement links TRBV6-6 to TRBJ1-2, with D unclear. CDR1 is MNHNY, CDR2 SVGAGI, per germline (reference sequence). The CDR3 length is 14 residues. V lost 9 bases, J lost 9 bases, and 23 bases lay in between. In DNA form, the CDR3 reads TGTGCCAGTAGCCCTAGTCAGGTCTCAAGGCGCTACACCTTC. Protein sequence: CASSPSQVSRRYTF.

As regards this clonotype: Given the absence of the conserved phenylalanine or tryptophan at the CDR3 end, a read error is likely. The chain joins TRBV4-2 to TRBJ2-7; TRBD2 aligns across 9 bases. The CDR3 length is 16 residues. CDR1 is LGHNA, CDR2 YNFKEQ, per germline. V was pared by 4 bases and J by 0 bases, with 7 bases of the junction left unmatched. CDR3 DNA: TGTGCCAGCAGCCGGGGGACTAGCAGTCCCTCCTACGAGCAGTACTTG. This encodes CASSRGTSSPSYEQYL.

Of note for this clonotype: A much larger clone lies a single base off, so this may be a read error. The chain combines TRBV20-1 with TRBJ1-5; the D gene is possibly TRBD1 (6 bases). Germline V CDR1 and CDR2: DFQATT, SNEGSKA (reference sequence). The CDR3 is made up of 13 amino acids. The chain's CDR3 is CRATNRDWKPQHF. CDR3 DNA sequence: TGCAGAGCTACGAACAGGGATTGGAAGCCCCAGCATTTT.

With respect to this clonotype: Its ends do not fully match the called genes, so a read error is possible. This chain connects TRBV6-2 or TRBV6-3 to TRBJ2-7; 7 nucleotides match TRBD2. The length of the CDR3 is 14 residues. CDR1 is MNHEY, CDR2 SVGEGT, per germline. Here the CDR3 reads CSSSYEGRDYEQYF. Here the CDR3 DNA reads TGTTCCAGCAGTTACGAGGGCAGGGACTACGAGCAATACTTC.

Turning to this clonotype: One end of the junction does not line up with germline, which may come from a read error. The V and J genes are TRBV11-3 and TRBJ1-1, with no clear D. In germline, CDR1 is SGHNT, CDR2 YENEEA. The CDR3 length is 13 residues. In DNA form, the CDR3 reads TGTGCCGGCAGCCCCCCGACGAACAATGAAGCTTTCTTT. Its translation is CAGSPPTNNEAFF.

CDR3 protein: CADPASAENTGELFF. CDR3 sequence (DNA): TGTGCCGACCCGGCTAGTGCTGAGAACACCGGGGAGCTGTTTTTT. The J gene is TRBJ2-2, the V gene TRBV10-3; the D is unclear. In germline, CDR1 is ENHRY, CDR2 SYGVKD. CDR3 size: 15 residues. Between the trimmed V and J ends, which lost 11 bases and 1 base, there was a span of 17 bases.

This clonotype has more than one count but fewer than ten. With a much larger clone just one base away, this may be a read error. It is likely a read error, because the conserved phenylalanine at the end of the CDR3 is missing. The chain carries TRBV6-4 and TRBJ2-5, with 10 bases aligning to TRBD2. This CDR3 contains 16 residues. V dropped 0 bases and J dropped 2; count of bases not matched to a gene: 3. Germline CDR1 reads MRHNA; CDR2 reads SNTAGT. The CDR3 spells CASSDSLAGQQETQYL. The CDR3 DNA follows: TGTGCCAGCAGTGACTCACTAGCGGGGCAGCAAGAGACCCAGTACCTC.

Comments on this clonotype: A much larger clone lies a single base off, so this may be a read error. The chain combines TRBV28 with TRBJ1-1, with 7 bases identical to TRBD1. The CDR3 runs to 15 residues. Germline assignment: CDR1 MDHEN and CDR2 SYDVKM. Trimming at V came to 6 bases and at J to 6 bases, leaving 13 bases not matched to a gene. The CDR3 is CASSSIGTVSAEAFF. Written as DNA, the CDR3 is TGTGCCAGCAGCTCAATCGGGACAGTTTCGGCTGAAGCTTTCTTT.